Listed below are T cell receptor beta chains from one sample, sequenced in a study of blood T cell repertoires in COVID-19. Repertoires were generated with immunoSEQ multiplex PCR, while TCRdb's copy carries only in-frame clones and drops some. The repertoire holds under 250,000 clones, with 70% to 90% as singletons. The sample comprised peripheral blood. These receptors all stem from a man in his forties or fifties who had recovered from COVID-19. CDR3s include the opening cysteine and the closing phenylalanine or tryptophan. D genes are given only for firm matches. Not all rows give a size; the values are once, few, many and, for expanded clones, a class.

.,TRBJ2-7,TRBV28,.,CASRSNPGTPNEYEQYF,TGTGCCAGCAGGTCCAATCCCGGGACTCCGAACGAATACGAGCAGTACTTC
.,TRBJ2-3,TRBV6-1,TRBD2,CASSDLAGGPRVTDTQYF,TGTGCCAGCAGTGATCTAGCGGGAGGGCCCCGGGTCACAGATACGCAGTATTTT
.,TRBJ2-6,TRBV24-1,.,CATSGRDSRSGANVLTF,TGTGCCACCAGTGGGAGGGACAGCCGCTCTGGGGCCAACGTCCTGACTTTC
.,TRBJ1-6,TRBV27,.,CASSSLTETNSPLHF,TGTGCCAGCAGTTCTCTTACGGAGACTAATTCACCCCTCCACTTT
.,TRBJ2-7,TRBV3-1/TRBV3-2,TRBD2,CASSHLSGRAGYEQYF,TGTGCCAGCAGCCACCTTAGCGGGAGGGCCGGTTACGAGCAGTACTTC
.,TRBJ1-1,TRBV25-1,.,CASSPIEGRNTEAFF,TGTGCCAGCAGTCCCATTGAGGGAAGGAACACTGAAGCTTTCTTT
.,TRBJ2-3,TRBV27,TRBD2,CATSLSGMGDTQYF,TGTGCCACCTCCCTTAGCGGGATGGGGGATACGCAGTATTTT
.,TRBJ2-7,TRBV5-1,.,CASSEGVSYEQYF,TGCGCCAGCAGCGAGGGAGTCTCCTACGAGCAGTACTTC
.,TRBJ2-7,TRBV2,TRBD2,CASRTTSGHTYEQYF,TGTGCCAGCAGAACAACTAGCGGGCATACCTACGAGCAGTACTTC
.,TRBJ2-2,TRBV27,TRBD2,CASSFFLAGGGTGELFF,TGTGCCAGCAGTTTCTTCCTAGCGGGAGGGGGAACCGGGGAGCTGTTTTTT
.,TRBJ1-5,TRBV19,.,CASTWGQGSNQPQHF,TGTGCCAGTACCTGGGGCCAAGGTAGCAATCAGCCCCAGCATTTT
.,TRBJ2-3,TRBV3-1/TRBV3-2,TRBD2,CASMGGVGTQYF,TGTGCCAGCATGGGGGGGGTCGGTACGCAGTATTTT
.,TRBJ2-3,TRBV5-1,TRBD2,CASSLGLAGGQLDTQYF,TGCGCCAGCAGCTTGGGACTAGCGGGCGGACAGCTGGATACGCAGTATTTT
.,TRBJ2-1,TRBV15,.,CATSRGQGYGEQFF,TGTGCCACCAGCAGAGGCCAGGGGTACGGTGAGCAGTTCTTC
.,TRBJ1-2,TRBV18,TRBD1,CASSPPMTGGTGYTF,TGTGCCAGCTCACCACCGATGACAGGGGGCACCGGCTACACCTTC
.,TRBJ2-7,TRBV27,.,CASSGADAGSYEQYF,TGTGCCAGCAGTGGGGCGGATGCGGGGTCCTACGAGCAGTACTTC
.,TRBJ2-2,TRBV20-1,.,CSASRVAGELFF,TGCAGTGCTAGTAGAGTAGCAGGGGAGCTGTTTTTT
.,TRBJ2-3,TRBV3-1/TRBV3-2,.,CASSQLGRGQYF,TGTGCCAGCAGCCAACTCGGGAGAGGGCAGTATTTT
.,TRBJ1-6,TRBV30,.,CAWSVLDRPNSPLHF,TGTGCCTGGAGTGTCTTGGACAGACCCAATTCACCCCTCCACTTT
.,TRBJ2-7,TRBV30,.,CAWSVGVSSYEQYF,TGTGCCTGGAGTGTAGGAGTATCCTCCTACGAGCAGTACTTC
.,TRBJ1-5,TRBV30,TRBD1,CAWSALADRLNQPQHF,TGTGCCTGGAGTGCACTAGCGGACAGGCTTAATCAGCCCCAGCATTTT
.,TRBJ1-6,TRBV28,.,CASSSLPGGNSPLHF,TGTGCCAGCAGTTCCCTGCCGGGGGGTAATTCACCCCTCCACTTT
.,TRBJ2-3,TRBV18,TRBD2,CASSPFWGSGRSDTQYF,TGTGCCAGCTCACCCTTCTGGGGAAGCGGGAGGTCAGATACGCAGTATTTT
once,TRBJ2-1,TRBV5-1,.,CASGPRQENSYNEQFF,TGCGCCAGCGGCCCCCGACAGGAGAACTCCTACAATGAGCAGTTCTTC
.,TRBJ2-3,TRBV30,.,CAWRRGGITDTQYF,TGTGCCTGGAGAAGGGGGGGGATCACAGATACGCAGTATTTT
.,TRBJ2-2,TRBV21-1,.,CASRGEEGAVGELFF,TGTGCCAGCAGGGGTGAGGAGGGGGCAGTCGGGGAGCTGTTTTTT
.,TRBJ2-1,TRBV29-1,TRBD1,CRGQGSYNEQFF,TGCAGAGGACAGGGCAGCTACAATGAGCAGTTCTTC
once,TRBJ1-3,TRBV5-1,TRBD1,CASSGGQGASGNTIYF,TGCGCCAGCTCAGGAGGACAGGGGGCCTCTGGAAACACCATATATTTT
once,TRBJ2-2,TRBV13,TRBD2,CASSLGSSGPAGELFF,TGTGCCAGCAGCTTAGGGTCTAGCGGTCCTGCCGGGGAGCTGTTTTTT
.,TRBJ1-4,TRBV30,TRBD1,CARLEGANEKLFF,TGTGCCCGCCTTGAGGGGGCGAATGAAAAACTGTTTTTT
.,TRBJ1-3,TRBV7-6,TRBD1,CASSLGQGLIGNTIYF,TGTGCCAGCAGTCTGGGACAGGGTCTTATCGGAAACACCATATATTTT
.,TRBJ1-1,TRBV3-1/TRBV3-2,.,CASSTTAVNTEAFF,TGTGCCAGCAGTACGACTGCCGTTAACACTGAAGCTTTCTTT
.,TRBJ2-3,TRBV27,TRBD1,CASSLKGARTDTQYF,TGTGCCAGCAGTTTAAAGGGGGCCCGCACAGATACGCAGTATTTT
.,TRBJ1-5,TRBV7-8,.,CASSLERGGQGNQPQHF,TGTGCCAGCAGCTTAGAGCGGGGAGGGCAGGGCAATCAGCCCCAGCATTTT
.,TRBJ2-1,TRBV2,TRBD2,CASSVVAGGPSPIRFF,TGTGCCAGCAGTGTTGTAGCGGGAGGCCCCAGCCCCATCAGGTTCTTC
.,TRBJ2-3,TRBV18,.,CASSPGTGPSTDTQYF,TGTGCCAGCTCACCGGGGACTGGCCCTAGCACAGATACGCAGTATTTT
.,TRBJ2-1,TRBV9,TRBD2,CASSVGSGSEYEQFF,TGTGCCAGCAGCGTAGGGAGCGGGAGTGAGTATGAGCAGTTCTTC
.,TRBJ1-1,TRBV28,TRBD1,CASSPTGRVAEAFF,TGTGCCAGCAGTCCGACAGGGAGAGTCGCTGAAGCTTTCTTT
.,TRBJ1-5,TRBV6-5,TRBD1,CASSQGALGNQPQHF,TGTGCCAGCAGCCAGGGGGCGCTTGGCAATCAGCCCCAGCATTTT
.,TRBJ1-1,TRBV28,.,CASSYWATMNTEAFF,TGTGCCAGCAGTTACTGGGCCACCATGAACACTGAAGCTTTCTTT
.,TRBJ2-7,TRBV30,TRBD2,CAWSRLTSGVTYEQYF,TGTGCCTGGAGCCGATTGACTAGCGGGGTTACCTACGAGCAGTACTTC
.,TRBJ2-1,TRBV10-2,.,CASGPIARPNEQFF,TGCGCCAGCGGTCCGATAGCGAGACCCAATGAGCAGTTCTTC
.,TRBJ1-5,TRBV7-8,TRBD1,CASSQGQANQPQHF,TGTGCCAGCAGCCAGGGACAGGCCAATCAGCCCCAGCATTTT
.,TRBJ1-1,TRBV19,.,CASSIDLRPGTEAFF,TGTGCCAGTAGTATAGATCTGCGCCCGGGGACTGAAGCTTTCTTT
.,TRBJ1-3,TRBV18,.,CASSPRTTAPNSGNTIYF,TGTGCCAGCTCACCGCGCACGACAGCTCCGAACTCTGGAAACACCATATATTTT
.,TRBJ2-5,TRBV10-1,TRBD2,CASIKREEGGETQYF,TGCGCCAGCATCAAGCGGGAGGAGGGTGGGGAGACCCAGTACTTC
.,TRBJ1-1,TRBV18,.,CASSGREGTEAFF,TGTGCCAGCTCAGGCAGGGAGGGAACTGAAGCTTTCTTT
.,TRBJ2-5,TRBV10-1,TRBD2,CASSESGPGLAGQETQYF,TGCGCCAGCAGTGAGTCAGGACCGGGACTAGCGGGACAAGAGACCCAGTACTTC